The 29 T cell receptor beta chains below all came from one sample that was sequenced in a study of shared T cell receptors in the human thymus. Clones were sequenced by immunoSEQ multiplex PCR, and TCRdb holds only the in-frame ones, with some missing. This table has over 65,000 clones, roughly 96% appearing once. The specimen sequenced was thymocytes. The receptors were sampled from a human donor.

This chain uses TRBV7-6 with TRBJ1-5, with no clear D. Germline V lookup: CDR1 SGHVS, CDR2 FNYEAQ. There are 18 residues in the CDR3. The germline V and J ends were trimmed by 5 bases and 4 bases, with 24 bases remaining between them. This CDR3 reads CASSERSAWRELNQPQHF. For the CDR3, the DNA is TGTGCCAGCAGCGAGAGGTCGGCGTGGCGGGAGCTAAATCAGCCCCAGCATTTT.

The CDR3 region has the DNA TGTGCCATCAGTGAGTCGAATGCTCCGAGGAAGGACACAGATACGCAGTATTTT. Translated, it gives CAISESNAPRKDTDTQYF. The chain has TRBV10-3 and TRBJ2-3; no clear D. The CDR3 contains 18 residues. Germline V gives CDR1 ENHRY, CDR2 SYGVKD. With 0 bases removed from V and 2 bases from J, the gap between germline ends came to 18 bases.

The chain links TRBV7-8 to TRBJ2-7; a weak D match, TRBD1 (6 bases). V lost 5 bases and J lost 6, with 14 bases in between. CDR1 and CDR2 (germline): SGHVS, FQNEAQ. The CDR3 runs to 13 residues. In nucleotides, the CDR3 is TGTGCCAGCAGCGGCGGACAGTCCCGCGAGCAGTACTTC. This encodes CASSGGQSREQYF.

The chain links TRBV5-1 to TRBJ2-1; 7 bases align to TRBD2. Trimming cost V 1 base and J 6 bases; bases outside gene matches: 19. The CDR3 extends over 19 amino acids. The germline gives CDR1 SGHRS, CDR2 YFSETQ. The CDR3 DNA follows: TGCGCCAGCAGCTTGCGGGCAGGGTGGAGGACTAGGGTAGGCAATGAGCAGTTCTTC. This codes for CASSLRAGWRTRVGNEQFF.

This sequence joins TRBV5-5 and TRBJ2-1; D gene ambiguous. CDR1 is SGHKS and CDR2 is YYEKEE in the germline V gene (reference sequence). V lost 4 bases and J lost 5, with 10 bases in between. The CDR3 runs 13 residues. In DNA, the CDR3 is TGTGCCAGCAGCCCCCTAATTCACAATGAGCAGTTCTTC. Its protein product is CASSPLIHNEQFF.

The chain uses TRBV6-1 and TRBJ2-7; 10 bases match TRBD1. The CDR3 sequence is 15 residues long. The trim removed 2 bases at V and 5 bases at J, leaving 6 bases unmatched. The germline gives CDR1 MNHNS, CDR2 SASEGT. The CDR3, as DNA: TGTGCCAGCAGTGAACGGACAGGGGGTGGCGACGAGCAGTACTTC. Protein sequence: CASSERTGGGDEQYF.

The CDR3 DNA reads as TGTGCCAGCAGCTTGGGGATCACTCGGCTCGCCAGGACAGATACGCAGTATTTT. Its protein product is CASSLGITRLARTDTQYF. This rearrangement joins TRBV5-4 to TRBJ2-3; no reliable D call. The V and J ends lost 0 bases and 3 bases respectively, with 20 bases between them. The CDR3 loop spans 18 amino acids. From germline, CDR1 is SGHNT and CDR2 YYREEE (reference sequence). Full variable domain (rest looked up from reference TRBV5-4 and TRBJ2-3): ETGVTQSPTHLIKTRGQQVTLRCSSQSGHNTVSWYQQALGQGPQFIFQYYREEENGRGNFPPRFSGLQFPNYSSELNVNALELDDSALYLCASSLGITRLARTDTQYFGPGTRLTVL.

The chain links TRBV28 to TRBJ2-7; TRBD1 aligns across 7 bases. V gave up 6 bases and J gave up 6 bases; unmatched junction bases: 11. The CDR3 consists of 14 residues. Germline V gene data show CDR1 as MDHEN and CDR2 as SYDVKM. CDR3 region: CASRDRDSASEQYF. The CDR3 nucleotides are TGTGCCAGCAGGGACCGGGACAGTGCCTCCGAGCAGTACTTC. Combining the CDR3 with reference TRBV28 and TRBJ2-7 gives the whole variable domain DVKVTQSSRYLVKRTGEKVFLECVQDMDHENMFWYRQDPGLGLRLIYFSYDVKMKEKGDIPEGYSVSREKKERFSLILESASTNQTSMYLCASRDRDSASEQYFGPGTRLTVT.

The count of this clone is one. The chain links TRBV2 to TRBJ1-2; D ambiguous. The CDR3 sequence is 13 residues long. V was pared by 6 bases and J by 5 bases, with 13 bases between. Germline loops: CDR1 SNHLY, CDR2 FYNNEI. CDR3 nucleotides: TGTGCCAGCAGACCGGGAACTACTTATGGCTACACCTTC. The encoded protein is CASRPGTTYGYTF.

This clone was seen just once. This chain's CDR3 is CASSLGGLAGEETQYF. The CDR3 region has the DNA TGTGCCAGCAGCTTAGGTGGACTAGCGGGGGAAGAGACCCAGTACTTC. V gene TRBV11-2 combines with J gene TRBJ2-5, with TRBD2 matching over 13 bases. V was clipped by 1 base and J by 3 bases; unmatched bases: 2. CDR1 is SGHAT and CDR2 is FQNNGV in the germline V gene. CDR3 length equals 16 residues.

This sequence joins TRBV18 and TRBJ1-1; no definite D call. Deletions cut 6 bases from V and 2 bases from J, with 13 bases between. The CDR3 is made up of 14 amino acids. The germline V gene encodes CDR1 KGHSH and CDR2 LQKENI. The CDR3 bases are TGTGCCAGCTCTCGGAGGCAGGCAAACACTGAAGCTTTCTTT. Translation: CASSRRQANTEAFF.

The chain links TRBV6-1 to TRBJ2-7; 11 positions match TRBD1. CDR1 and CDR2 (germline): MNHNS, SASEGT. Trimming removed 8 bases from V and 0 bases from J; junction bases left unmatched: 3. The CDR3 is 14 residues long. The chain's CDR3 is CASGGQGVSYEQYF. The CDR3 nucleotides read TGTGCCAGCGGGGGACAGGGGGTCTCCTACGAGCAGTACTTC.

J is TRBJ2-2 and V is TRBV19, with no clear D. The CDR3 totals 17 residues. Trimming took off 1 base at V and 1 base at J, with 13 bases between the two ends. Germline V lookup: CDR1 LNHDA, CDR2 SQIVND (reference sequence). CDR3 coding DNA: TGTGCCAGTAGTATAGTTCGGACCAAGAAGAACACCGGGGAGCTGTTTTTT. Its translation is CASSIVRTKKNTGELFF.

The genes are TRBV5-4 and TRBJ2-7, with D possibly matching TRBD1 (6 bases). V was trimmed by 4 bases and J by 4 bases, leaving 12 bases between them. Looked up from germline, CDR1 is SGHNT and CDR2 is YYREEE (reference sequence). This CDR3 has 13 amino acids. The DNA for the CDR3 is TGTGCCAGCAGCATCGGACAGCCATACGAGCAGTACTTC. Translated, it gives CASSIGQPYEQYF.

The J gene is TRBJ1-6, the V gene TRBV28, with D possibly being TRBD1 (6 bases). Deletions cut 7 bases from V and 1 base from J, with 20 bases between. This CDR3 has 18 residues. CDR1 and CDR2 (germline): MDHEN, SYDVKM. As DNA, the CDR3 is TGTGCCAGCAACCCAGACAGGACGAGGAGGTCCTATAATTCACCCCTCCACTTT. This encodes CASNPDRTRRSYNSPLHF.

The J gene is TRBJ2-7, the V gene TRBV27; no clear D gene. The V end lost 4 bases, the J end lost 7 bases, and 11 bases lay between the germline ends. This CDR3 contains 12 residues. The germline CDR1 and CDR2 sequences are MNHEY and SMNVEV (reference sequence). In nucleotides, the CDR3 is TGTGCCAGCAGTTCCGGGCCCGTTGAGCAGTACTTC. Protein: CASSSGPVEQYF.

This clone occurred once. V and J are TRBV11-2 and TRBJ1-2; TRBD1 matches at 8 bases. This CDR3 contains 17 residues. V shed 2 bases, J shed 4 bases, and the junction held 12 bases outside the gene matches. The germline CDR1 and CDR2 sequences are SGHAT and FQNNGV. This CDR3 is CASSLRFQGAESYGYTF. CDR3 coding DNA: TGTGCCAGCAGCTTAAGATTTCAGGGGGCGGAATCCTATGGCTACACCTTC.

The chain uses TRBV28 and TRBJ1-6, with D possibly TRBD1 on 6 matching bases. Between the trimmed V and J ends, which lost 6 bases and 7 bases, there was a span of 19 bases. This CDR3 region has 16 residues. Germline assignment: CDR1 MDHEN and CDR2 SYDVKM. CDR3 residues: CASRRGGTRPNSPLHF. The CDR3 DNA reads TGTGCCAGCAGGCGCGGCGGGACAAGGCCCAATTCACCCCTCCACTTT.

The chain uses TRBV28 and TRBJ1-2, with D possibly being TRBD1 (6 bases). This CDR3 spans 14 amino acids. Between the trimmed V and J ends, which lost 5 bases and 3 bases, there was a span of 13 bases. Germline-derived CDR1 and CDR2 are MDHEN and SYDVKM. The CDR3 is CASSPGQIYYGYTF. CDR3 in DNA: TGTGCCAGCAGTCCCGGACAGATTTACTATGGCTACACCTTC.

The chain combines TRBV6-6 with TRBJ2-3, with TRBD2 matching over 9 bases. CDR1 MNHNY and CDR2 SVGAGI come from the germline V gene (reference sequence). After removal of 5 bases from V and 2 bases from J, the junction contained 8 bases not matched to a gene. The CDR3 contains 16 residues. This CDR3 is CASSPRAGGHTDTQYF. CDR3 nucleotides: TGTGCCAGCAGTCCCAGAGCGGGGGGACACACAGATACGCAGTATTTT.

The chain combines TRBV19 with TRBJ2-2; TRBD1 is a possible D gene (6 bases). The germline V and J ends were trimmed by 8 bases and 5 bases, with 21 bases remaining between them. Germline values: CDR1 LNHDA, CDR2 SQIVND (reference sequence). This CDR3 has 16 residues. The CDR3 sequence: CASWGAQGRGTGELFF. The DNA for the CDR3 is TGTGCCAGTTGGGGAGCACAGGGACGGGGAACCGGGGAGCTGTTTTTT.

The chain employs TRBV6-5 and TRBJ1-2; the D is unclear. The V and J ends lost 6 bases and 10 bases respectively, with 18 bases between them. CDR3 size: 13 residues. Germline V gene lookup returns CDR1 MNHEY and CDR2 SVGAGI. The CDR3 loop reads CASRVNRTPHYTF. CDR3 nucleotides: TGTGCCAGCAGGGTCAACCGGACCCCCCACTACACCTTC.

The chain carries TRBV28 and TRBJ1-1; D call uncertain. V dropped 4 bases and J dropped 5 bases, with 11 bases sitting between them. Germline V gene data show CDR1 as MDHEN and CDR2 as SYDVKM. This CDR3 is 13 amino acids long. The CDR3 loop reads CASSSLTGTEAFF. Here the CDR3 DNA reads TGTGCCAGCAGTTCACTAACCGGGACTGAAGCTTTCTTT.

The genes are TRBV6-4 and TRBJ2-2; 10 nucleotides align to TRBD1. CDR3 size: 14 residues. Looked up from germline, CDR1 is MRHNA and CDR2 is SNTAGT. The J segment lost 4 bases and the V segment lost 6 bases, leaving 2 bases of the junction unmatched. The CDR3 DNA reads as TGTGCCAGCAGCGGGACAGGGGTCACCGGGGAGCTGTTTTTT. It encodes CASSGTGVTGELFF.

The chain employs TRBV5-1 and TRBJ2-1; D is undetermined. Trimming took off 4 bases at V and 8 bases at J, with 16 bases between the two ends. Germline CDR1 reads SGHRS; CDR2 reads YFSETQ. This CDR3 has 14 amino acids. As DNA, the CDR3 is TGCGCCAGCAGCCCCTTTGGCCCCTCCTATGAGCAGTTCTTC. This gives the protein CASSPFGPSYEQFF.

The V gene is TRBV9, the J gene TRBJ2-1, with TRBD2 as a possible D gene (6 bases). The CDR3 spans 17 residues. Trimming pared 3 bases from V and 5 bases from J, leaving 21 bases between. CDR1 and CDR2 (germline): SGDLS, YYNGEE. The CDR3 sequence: CASSAREVRTGHNEQFF. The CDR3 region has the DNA TGTGCCAGCAGCGCTAGGGAGGTCCGTACGGGGCACAATGAGCAGTTCTTC. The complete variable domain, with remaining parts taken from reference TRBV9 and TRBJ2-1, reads DSGVTQTPKHLITATGQRVTLRCSPRSGDLSVYWYQQSLDQGLQFLIQYYNGEERAKGNILERFSAQQFPDLHSELNLSSLELGDSALYFCASSAREVRTGHNEQFFGPGTRLTVL.

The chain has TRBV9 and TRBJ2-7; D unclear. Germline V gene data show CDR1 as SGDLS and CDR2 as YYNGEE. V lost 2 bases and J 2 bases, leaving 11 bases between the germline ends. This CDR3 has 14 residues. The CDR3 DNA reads TGTGCCAGCAGCGTTAACACCGGAACCTACGAGCAGTACTTC. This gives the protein CASSVNTGTYEQYF.

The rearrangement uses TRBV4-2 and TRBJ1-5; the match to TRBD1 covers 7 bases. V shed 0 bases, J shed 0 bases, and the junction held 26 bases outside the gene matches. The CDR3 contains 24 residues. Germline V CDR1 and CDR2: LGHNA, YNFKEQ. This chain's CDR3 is CASSQEGFYRRQGVNYLSNQPQHF. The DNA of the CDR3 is TGTGCCAGCAGCCAAGAAGGATTTTACCGGAGACAGGGCGTTAACTACCTTAGCAATCAGCCCCAGCATTTT.

Written as DNA, the CDR3 is TGTGCCAGCAGCTTATCTCCGGTGGGGGTTTGGGCAGAGACCCAGTACTTC. Amino acids: CASSLSPVGVWAETQYF. The chain employs TRBV7-2 and TRBJ2-5; tentatively, D is TRBD1 or TRBD2 (5 bases each). V lost 2 bases and J 4 bases, leaving 20 bases between the germline ends. Germline CDR1 and CDR2: SGHTA and FQGNSA. This CDR3 is 17 amino acids long. Complete variable domain (other parts from reference TRBV7-2 and TRBJ2-5): GAGVSQSPSNKVTEKGKDVELRCDPISGHTALYWYRQSLGQGLEFLIYFQGNSAPDKSGLPSDRFSAERTGGSVSTLTIQRTQQEDSAVYLCASSLSPVGVWAETQYFGPGTRLLVL.